This T cell receptor (beta chain) originates from a study of blood T cell repertoires in COVID-19. Looking at the study overall: Sites across the United States, Italy and Spain contributed samples from acute and convalescent COVID-19. PBMCs, B-cell-depleted T cells, or T cells were the source of the cDNA or gDNA that made up the material.

Original analysis: Reference gene primer amplification yielded estimated nucleated cell counts. The table came from immunoSEQ multiplex PCR; TCRdb's copy has only in-frame clones and leaves some out. Clone size and the V and J calls come from that table; the DNA yielded D and trimming. The table shows approximately 13,000 clones, with roughly 85% occurring only once. Germline CDR1 is LNHDA and CDR2 is SQIVND (reference sequence). Trimming removed 4 bases from V and 7 bases from J; junction bases left unmatched: 1. The CDR3 covers 13 residues. V and J are TRBV19 and TRBJ1-3; 10 bases match TRBD1. Material for sequencing was peripheral blood. The origin of this receptor is a man aged 35 to 55 with active or convalescent COVID-19. CDR3 residues: CASSTDRGNTIYF. CDR3 in DNA: TGTGCCAGTAGTACGGACAGGGGGAACACCATATATTTT.